This TCR beta chain is from a study of T cell responses to AZD1222 COVID-19 vaccine. Assay used: immunoSEQ multiplex PCR; TCRdb lists only in-frame clones, some missing. The sample consists of 150,000 to 160,000 clones, 90% of them appearing once. A word on this clone: The antigen is undetermined.

V lost 4 bases, J lost 8 bases, and 11 bases stayed unmatched. Germline V CDR1 and CDR2: SGHTA, FQGTGA. CDR3 length: 15 amino acids. Study-level findings and limits: Donors skewed white British and female; clonal diversity was possibly underestimated.

This clonotype was sampled from an adult in good health. This specimen consisted of peripheral blood, obtained on day 0 of AZD1222 vaccination. J is TRBJ2-1 and V is TRBV7-3, with 7 bases identical to TRBD2. The CDR3, as DNA: TGTGCCAGCAGCTCAACAGGCGGGAGCATGGATGAGCAGTTCTTC. It is translated as CASSSTGGSMDEQFF.